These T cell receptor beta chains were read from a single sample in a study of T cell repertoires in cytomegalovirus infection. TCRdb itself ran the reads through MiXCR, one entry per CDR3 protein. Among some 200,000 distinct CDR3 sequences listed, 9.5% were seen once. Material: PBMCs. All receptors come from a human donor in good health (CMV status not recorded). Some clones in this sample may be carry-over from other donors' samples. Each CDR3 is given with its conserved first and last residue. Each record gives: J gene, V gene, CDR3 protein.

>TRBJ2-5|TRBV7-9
CASSSTGIQETQYF
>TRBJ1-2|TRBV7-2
CASSARGGGSSGETNYGYTF
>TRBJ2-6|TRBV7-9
CASSWLISGANVLTF
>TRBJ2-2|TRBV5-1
CASSLGGTSAGELFF
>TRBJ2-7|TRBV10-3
CAISEGKGHPYEQYF
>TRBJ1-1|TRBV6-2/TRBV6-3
CASSSRWGRTAEAFF
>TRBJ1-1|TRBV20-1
CSAREDLNTEAFF
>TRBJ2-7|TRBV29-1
CSVEIGGTGEWEQYF
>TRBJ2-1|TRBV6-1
CASSSIDWRVSNEQFF
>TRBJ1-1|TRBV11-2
CASSGDRVSTEAFF
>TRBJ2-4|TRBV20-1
CSARQIAKNIQYF
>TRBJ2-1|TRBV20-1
CSAQEREIYNEQFF
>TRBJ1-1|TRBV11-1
CASSFATDTEAFF
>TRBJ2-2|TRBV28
CASSFEAGGELFF
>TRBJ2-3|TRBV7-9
CASSLAVGTSTDTQYF
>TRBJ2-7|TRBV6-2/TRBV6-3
CASSTTGGQSYEQYF
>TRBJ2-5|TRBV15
CATSRGMPLASQETQYF
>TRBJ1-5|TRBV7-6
CASSVGSDQPQHF
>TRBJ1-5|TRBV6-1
CASSWTGEDQPQHF
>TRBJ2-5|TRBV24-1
CATSDLAGPFQETQYF
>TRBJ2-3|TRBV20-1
CSARVLAGVTDTQYF
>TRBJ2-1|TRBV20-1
CSASLTAGEQFF
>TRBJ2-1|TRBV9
CASALSSPSLDEQFF
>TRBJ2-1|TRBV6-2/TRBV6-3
CASSRAGGSPNEQFF
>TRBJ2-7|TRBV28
CASSFLAGGPYEQYF
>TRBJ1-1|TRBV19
CASSIIARQGGSEAFF
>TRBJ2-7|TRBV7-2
CASSLVGGSYEQYF
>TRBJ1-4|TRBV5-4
CASSLDGEKLFF
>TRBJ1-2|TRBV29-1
CSVEADRDYGYTF